This T cell receptor beta chain was recovered during a study of blood T cell repertoires in COVID-19. In the study overall: Sources were T cells, B-cell-depleted T cells, or PBMCs; the material itself was cDNA or gDNA.

Original handling: Reference gene primer amplification gave nucleated cell count estimates. Assay: immunoSEQ multiplex PCR; the TCRdb copy retains only in-frame clones and omits some. V and J calls and clone size are those listed in that table; D and trimming were worked out from the DNA. This sample has 150,000 to 200,000 clones; more than 75% occur once, and the top ten carry 4.4%. The CDR3 length is 17 residues. CDR1 and CDR2 (germline): MNHNY, SVGAGI (reference sequence). Trimming removed 5 bases from V and 0 bases from J, with 16 bases in between. This sequence was found in a human donor in a cohort sampled during active COVID-19. This sequence joins TRBV6-6 and TRBJ1-4; D unclear. The specimen was peripheral blood. The DNA for the CDR3 is TGTGCCAGCAGTCCCCGTACGAGGCTTGCAACTAATGAAAAACTGTTTTTT. Translation: CASSPRTRLATNEKLFF.